This is a list of T cell receptor beta chains from one sample in a study of blood T cell repertoires in COVID-19. Some clones are missing from TCRdb's copy, which holds only in-frame ones; the method was immunoSEQ multiplex PCR. This table has around 100,000 clones, about 92% appearing once. Input material: peripheral blood. Receptors originate from a woman older than 75 in a cohort sampled during active COVID-19. The CDR3 runs from the conserved cysteine through the conserved F or W. The D gene is left open where the match is weak. The listing skips clone size in some rows; elsewhere it reads once, few, many or a size class.

CDR3aa: CASSYPTANYYGYTF; CDR3nt: TGTGCCAGCAGCTACCCGACAGCTAACTACTATGGCTACACCTTC; abundance: -; j_gene: TRBJ1-2; v_gene: TRBV5-5; d_gene: -
CDR3aa: CASIPGQGAITGELFF; CDR3nt: TGTGCCAGCATCCCGGGGCAGGGGGCTATCACCGGGGAGCTGTTTTTT; abundance: -; j_gene: TRBJ2-2; v_gene: TRBV28; d_gene: TRBD1
CDR3aa: CASSLPDRGLCDTEAFF; CDR3nt: TGTGCCAGCAGTTTACCCGACAGGGGGCTTTGCGACACTGAAGCTTTCTTT; abundance: -; j_gene: TRBJ1-1; v_gene: TRBV27; d_gene: TRBD1
CDR3aa: CASSPSTGQVLIF; CDR3nt: TGTGCCAGCAGTCCTTCGACAGGGCAAGTGTTAATCTTT; abundance: -; j_gene: TRBJ1-1; v_gene: TRBV12-3/TRBV12-4; d_gene: TRBD1
CDR3aa: CASTYFRGGRGNRPQHF; CDR3nt: TGCGCCAGCACCTACTTCCGGGGGGGCCGAGGCAATCGGCCCCAGCATTTT; abundance: -; j_gene: TRBJ1-5; v_gene: TRBV23-1; d_gene: -
CDR3aa: CASSLQNTGFGGYTF; CDR3nt: TGTGCCAGCAGTTTACAAAATACAGGTTTTGGTGGCTACACCTTC; abundance: -; j_gene: TRBJ1-2; v_gene: TRBV27; d_gene: -
CDR3aa: CASSLGSSRSNEKLFF; CDR3nt: TGTGCCAGCAGCTTGGGCTCAAGTCGGTCTAATGAAAAACTGTTTTTT; abundance: -; j_gene: TRBJ1-4; v_gene: TRBV5-4; d_gene: -
CDR3aa: CASSESSYEQYF; CDR3nt: TGTGCCAGCTCAGAATCCTCCTACGAGCAGTACTTC; abundance: -; j_gene: TRBJ2-7; v_gene: TRBV2; d_gene: -
CDR3aa: CASSYLGTENTEAFF; CDR3nt: TGTGCCAGCAGCTACCTAGGAACGGAGAACACTGAAGCTTTCTTT; abundance: -; j_gene: TRBJ1-1; v_gene: TRBV7-9; d_gene: -
CDR3aa: CASRSLGNEQFF; CDR3nt: TGTGCCAGTAGGTCCCTCGGCAATGAGCAGTTCTTC; abundance: -; j_gene: TRBJ2-1; v_gene: TRBV19; d_gene: -
CDR3aa: CASSQTQGALYGYTF; CDR3nt: TGCGCCAGCAGCCAAACTCAGGGGGCTCTCTATGGCTACACCTTC; abundance: -; j_gene: TRBJ1-2; v_gene: TRBV4-1; d_gene: TRBD1
CDR3aa: CASSLFGQAEQYF; CDR3nt: TGTGCCAGCAGTTTATTTGGGCAGGCCGAGCAGTACTTC; abundance: -; j_gene: TRBJ2-7; v_gene: TRBV27; d_gene: -
CDR3aa: CASSALRGANEQFF; CDR3nt: TGCGCCAGCAGCGCCCTCAGGGGGGCGAATGAGCAGTTCTTC; abundance: -; j_gene: TRBJ2-1; v_gene: TRBV10-2; d_gene: -
CDR3aa: CATSSLAGEYNEQFF; CDR3nt: TGTGCCACCAGCAGTTTAGCGGGGGAATACAATGAGCAGTTCTTC; abundance: once; j_gene: TRBJ2-1; v_gene: TRBV15; d_gene: TRBD2